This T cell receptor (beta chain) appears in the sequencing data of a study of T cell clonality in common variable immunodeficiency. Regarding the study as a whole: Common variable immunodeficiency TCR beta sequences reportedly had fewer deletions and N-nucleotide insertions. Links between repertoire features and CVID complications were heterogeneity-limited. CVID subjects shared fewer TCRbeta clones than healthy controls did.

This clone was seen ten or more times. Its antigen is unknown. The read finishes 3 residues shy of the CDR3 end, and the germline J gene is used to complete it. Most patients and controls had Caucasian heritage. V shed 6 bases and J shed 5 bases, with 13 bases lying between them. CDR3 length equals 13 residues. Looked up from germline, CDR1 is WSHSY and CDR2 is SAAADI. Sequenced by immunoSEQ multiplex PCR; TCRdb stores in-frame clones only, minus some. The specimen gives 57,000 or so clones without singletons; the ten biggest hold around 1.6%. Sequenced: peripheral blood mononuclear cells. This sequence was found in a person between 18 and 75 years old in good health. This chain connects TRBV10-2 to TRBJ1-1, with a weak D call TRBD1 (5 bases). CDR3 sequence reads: CASRGQGGTEAFF. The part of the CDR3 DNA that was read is TGCGCCAGCAGGGGGCAGGGAGGTACTGAA.